This TCR beta chain was retrieved from a study of siplizumab effects on memory and regulatory T cells. Assay: immunoSEQ multiplex PCR; the TCRdb copy retains only in-frame clones and omits some. Here the sample spans about 110,000 clones, 90% to 95% being singletons. CDR1 and CDR2 from the germline V gene are SGHTA and FQGNSA. Trimming took 2 bases from V and 1 from J, leaving 0 bases between them. The CDR3 loop spans 12 amino acids. This TCR was recovered from a human donor in good health. V usage is TRBV7-2 and J usage is TRBJ1-5, with D unclear. Specimen: Tregs sorted from blood. The CDR3 sequence: CASSLSNQPQHF. CDR3 DNA: TGTGCCAGCAGCTTAAGCAATCAGCCCCAGCATTTT.